What follows are 29 T cell receptor beta chains derived from one specimen sequenced in a study of T cell responses to AZD1222 COVID-19 vaccine. The assay was immunoSEQ multiplex PCR, and TCRdb's table has in-frame clones only and misses some. Of under 200,000 clones listed, 85% to 95% are singletons. Sample: peripheral blood, taken 28 days after the second dose of the MenACWY control vaccine. All receptors derive from an adult who received the MenACWY meningococcal vaccine as a control.

The chain joins TRBV27 to TRBJ2-1; TRBD1 aligns across 8 bases. The CDR3 length is 14 residues. Germline-derived CDR1 and CDR2 are MNHEY and SMNVEV (reference sequence). The V gene end was trimmed by 5 bases and the J gene end by 5 bases; junction bases not matched to a gene: 5. CDR3 sequence: CASSGRGRNNEQFF. In nucleotides, the CDR3 is TGTGCCAGCAGTGGCAGGGGGCGCAACAATGAGCAGTTCTTC.

The V gene is TRBV5-1, the J gene TRBJ2-7; D tentatively reads TRBD1 or TRBD2 (5 bases each). Germline CDR1 and CDR2: SGHRS and YFSETQ. The CDR3 runs to 15 residues. The V end was cut by 4 bases, the J end by 5 bases, with 19 bases between. CDR3 sequence: CASSPTRAGRDEQYF. In DNA form, the CDR3 reads TGCGCCAGCAGCCCAACACGGGCAGGGCGGGACGAGCAGTACTTC.

J is TRBJ2-2 and V is TRBV5-1; 9 positions agree with TRBD2. After removal of 5 bases from V and 8 bases from J, the junction contained 1 base not matched to a gene. The CDR3 totals 12 residues. Germline V gene sequence: CDR1 SGHRS, CDR2 YFSETQ. The CDR3: CASRLAGGELFF. CDR3 DNA: TGCGCCAGCAGACTAGCGGGTGGGGAGCTGTTTTTT.

This chain connects TRBV19 to TRBJ2-5, with TRBD2 matching 10 bases. The length of the CDR3 is 17 residues. V shed 1 base, J shed 4 bases, and the junction held 9 bases outside the gene matches. Per the germline V gene, CDR1 is LNHDA and CDR2 is SQIVND (reference sequence). Here the CDR3 reads CASSIVSPSGRVETQYF. CDR3 sequence (DNA): TGTGCCAGTAGTATAGTAAGTCCTAGCGGGAGAGTAGAGACCCAGTACTTC.

The genes are TRBV11-2 and TRBJ1-4; 7 positions agree with TRBD1. The CDR3 length is 12 residues. Germline lookup yields CDR1 SGHAT and CDR2 FQNNGV. Trimming cost V 5 bases and J 11 bases; bases outside gene matches: 5. CDR3 DNA: TGTGCCAGCAGCAACCAGGGGGATAAACTGTTTTTT. This gives the protein CASSNQGDKLFF.

This clone has just a few counts. J is TRBJ2-7 and V is TRBV6-2 or TRBV6-3; 8 positions match TRBD1. The J segment lost 0 bases and the V segment lost 6 bases, leaving 10 bases of the junction unmatched. The CDR3 runs to 16 residues. Looked up from germline, CDR1 is MNHEY and CDR2 is SVGEGT. The CDR3 here is CASSQRDRRTSYEQYF. The CDR3 bases are TGTGCCAGCAGCCAACGGGACAGGAGGACCTCCTACGAGCAGTACTTC.

As regards this clone: The junction and the germline gene differ at one end; a read error may be behind it. The J gene is TRBJ1-5, the V gene TRBV6-2 or TRBV6-3; no clear D gene. Germline V gives CDR1 MNHEY, CDR2 SVGEGT. The CDR3 consists of 16 residues. The CDR3 DNA reads as TGTGCCAACAGTTACCGGGCGGTTATCGCTAATCAGCCCCAGCATTTT. The encoded protein is CANSYRAVIANQPQHF.

This clone was detected only a few times. This rearrangement joins TRBV27 to TRBJ2-7; unclear D gene. CDR3 length: 16 amino acids. The ends were cut back, 6 bases at V and 2 bases at J, with 20 bases in the middle. CDR1 is MNHEY and CDR2 is SMNVEV in the germline V gene (reference sequence). Here the CDR3 DNA reads TGTGCCAGCAGCCCCAGGCCTGCAGCTAAGACCTACGAGCAGTACTTC. It translates to CASSPRPAAKTYEQYF.

V usage is TRBV7-2 and J usage is TRBJ2-7; D gene ambiguous. Germline V lookup: CDR1 SGHTA, CDR2 FQGNSA. Trimming removed 1 base from V and 4 bases from J, with 11 bases in between. The CDR3 has 14 amino acids. CDR3 residues: CASSLVGGPYEQYF. The CDR3 bases are TGTGCCAGCAGCTTAGTGGGTGGACCTTACGAGCAGTACTTC.

CDR3 sequence: CASRRGTVYNEQFF. In DNA form, the CDR3 reads TGTGCCAGCAGAAGGGGGACAGTCTACAATGAGCAGTTCTTC. The rearrangement joins TRBV6-5 to TRBJ2-1; 7 bases line up with TRBD1. Germline V gene lookup returns CDR1 MNHEY and CDR2 SVGAGI. This CDR3 region has 14 residues. Trimming removed 6 bases from V and 3 bases from J; junction bases left unmatched: 5.

This sequence joins TRBV10-3 and TRBJ2-5; 10 bases map to TRBD2. The V segment lost 4 bases and the J segment 2 bases; nucleotides outside the gene matches: 4. The CDR3 spans 15 residues. Germline CDR1 ENHRY, CDR2 SYGVKD. The CDR3 reads CAISARAGGQETQYF. The CDR3 region has the DNA TGTGCCATCAGTGCCCGAGCGGGAGGGCAAGAGACCCAGTACTTC.

V usage is TRBV19 and J usage is TRBJ1-5; D is undetermined. The CDR3 has 14 residues. Trimming stripped 6 bases from V and 2 bases from J, with 11 bases between. Germline assignment: CDR1 LNHDA and CDR2 SQIVND (reference sequence). CDR3 residues: CASSSEWGNQPQHF. CDR3 coding DNA: TGTGCCAGTAGCTCAGAGTGGGGCAATCAGCCCCAGCATTTT.

The chain uses TRBV14 and TRBJ2-3, with D uncertain. Per the germline V gene, CDR1 is SGHDN and CDR2 is FVKESK. The CDR3 has 14 residues. Trimming removed 1 base at V and 6 bases at J, with 11 bases between. CDR3 DNA sequence: TGTGCCAGCAGCCAAGGGGCAGGTTACGATACGCAGTATTTT. Its protein product is CASSQGAGYDTQYF.

V usage is TRBV10-2 and J usage is TRBJ2-5; possible D gene TRBD2, 6 bases. V gave up 7 bases and J gave up 3 bases, with 15 bases separating them. Germline-derived CDR1 and CDR2 are WSHSY and SAAADI. The CDR3 is 14 amino acids. CDR3 sequence reads: CASTRVGGEETQYF. The CDR3 DNA reads TGCGCCAGCACCCGGGTGGGCGGGGAAGAGACCCAGTACTTC.

This clone was detected only once. The CDR3 nucleotides are TGTGCCAGTAGTAGAACAGGGTATGGCTACACCTTC. Encoded protein: CASSRTGYGYTF. J is TRBJ1-2 and V is TRBV19; the D gene is possibly TRBD1 (6 bases). This CDR3 is 12 amino acids long. Trimming took off 4 bases at V and 5 bases at J, with 8 bases between the two ends. Germline V lookup: CDR1 LNHDA, CDR2 SQIVND (reference sequence).

V gene TRBV9 combines with J gene TRBJ2-3; TRBD2 aligns across 10 bases. This CDR3 is 16 amino acids long. V lost 0 bases to trimming and J lost 2 bases; unmatched junction nucleotides: 3. Germline V CDR1 and CDR2: SGDLS, YYNGEE. The CDR3 nucleotides read TGTGCCAGCAGCGTAGGGACTAGCGGATTCACAGATACGCAGTATTTT. Translating it yields CASSVGTSGFTDTQYF.

The CDR3 loop reads CASSEGVGAWESYGYTF. CDR3 bases: TGTGCCAGCAGCGAGGGTGTCGGGGCCTGGGAAAGCTATGGCTACACCTTC. The rearrangement uses TRBV5-8 and TRBJ1-2; D may be TRBD1 (5 bases). Germline-derived CDR1 and CDR2 are SGHTS and YDEGEE. CDR3 length equals 17 residues. Trimming cost V 4 bases and J 4 bases, with 23 bases left between them. Combining the CDR3 with reference TRBV5-8 and TRBJ1-2 gives the whole variable domain EAGVTQSPTHLIKTRGQQATLRCSPISGHTSVYWYQQALGLGLQFLLWYDEGEERNRGNFPPRFSGRQFPNYSSELNVNALELEDSALYLCASSEGVGAWESYGYTFGSGTRLTVV.

The V gene is TRBV11-3, the J gene TRBJ2-7; tentatively, D is TRBD2 (5 bases). Germline CDR1 is SGHNT and CDR2 is YENEEA. The CDR3 runs to 15 residues. V dropped 1 base and J dropped 2 bases, with 12 bases sitting between them. CDR3 DNA sequence: TGTGCCAGCAGCTTAGGGCTAAGCGGACCCTACGAGCAGTACTTC. It encodes CASSLGLSGPYEQYF.

The chain couples TRBV10-3 to TRBJ1-2, with TRBD1 matching 9 bases. This CDR3 comprises 13 residues. Germline V gene lookup returns CDR1 ENHRY and CDR2 SYGVKD. After removal of 11 bases from V and 5 bases from J, the junction contained 9 bases not matched to a gene. The CDR3: CAVSLQGAYGYTF. The CDR3 region has the DNA TGTGCCGTCTCTCTACAGGGGGCATATGGCTACACCTTC.

Regarding this clone: An end of the junction differs from the germline gene, which may be a read error. The chain employs TRBV5-1 and TRBJ1-3, with TRBD1 matching over 9 bases. This CDR3 spans 14 amino acids. Germline V gene lookup returns CDR1 SGHRS and CDR2 YFSETQ. CDR3 sequence reads: CASRLDRGRNTIYF. CDR3 coding DNA: TGCGCCAGCAGATTGGACAGGGGCAGAAACACCATATATTTT.

The V and J genes are TRBV9 and TRBJ2-1; 12 bases agree with TRBD2. The germline gives CDR1 SGDLS, CDR2 YYNGEE. The length of the CDR3 is 18 residues. V was clipped by 0 bases and J by 9 bases; unmatched bases: 13. The CDR3 coding sequence is TGTGCCAGCAGCGTAGCTACAGGGACTAGCGGGCGACAGGGTGAGCAGTTCTTC. This translates into CASSVATGTSGRQGEQFF.

This chain links TRBV9 with TRBJ2-7, with no clear D. The ends were cut back, 4 bases at V and 0 bases at J, with 11 bases in the middle. The CDR3 has 14 residues. The germline V gene encodes CDR1 SGDLS and CDR2 YYNGEE. The CDR3 DNA sequence: TGTGCCAGCAGCCCCCGGGCCAGCTCCTACGAGCAGTACTTC. Translated: CASSPRASSYEQYF.

Only a few counts were recorded for this clone. The CDR3 DNA follows: TGTGCCAGCAGCCCAAAGACAGGGATCAATTCACCCCTCCACTTT. It is translated as CASSPKTGINSPLHF. V and J are TRBV6-5 and TRBJ1-6, with 7 bases identical to TRBD1. Per the germline V gene, CDR1 is MNHEY and CDR2 is SVGAGI. With V trimmed by 6 bases and J by 7 bases, 9 bases remained unmatched. The CDR3 covers 15 residues.

The CDR3 region has the DNA TGTGCCAGCAGCGGACAGGGGGCCGAGCAGTACTTC. Protein sequence: CASSGQGAEQYF. The chain combines TRBV27 with TRBJ2-7; TRBD1 aligns across 11 bases. The CDR3 extends over 12 amino acids. Losses at the gene ends were 6 bases for V and 6 bases for J; bases not matched to a gene: 1. The germline V gene encodes CDR1 MNHEY and CDR2 SMNVEV (reference sequence).

The gene calls are TRBV7-9 and TRBJ1-4; 8 nucleotides align to TRBD1. With V trimmed by 2 bases and J by 3 bases, 5 bases remained unmatched. The CDR3 spans 16 residues. The germline gives CDR1 SEHNR, CDR2 FQNEAQ (reference sequence). The CDR3 loop is CASSLTGQGPNEKLFF. In nucleotides, the CDR3 is TGTGCCAGCAGCTTAACCGGACAGGGCCCTAATGAAAAACTGTTTTTT. Filled out from reference TRBV7-9 and TRBJ1-4, the complete variable domain reads DTGVSQNPRHKITKRGQNVTFRCDPISEHNRLYWYRQTLGQGPEFLTYFQNEAQLEKSRLLSDRFSAERPKGSFSTLEIQRTEQGDSAMYLCASSLTGQGPNEKLFFGSGTQLSVL.

The rearrangement uses TRBV7-2 and TRBJ1-6; no clear D. The CDR3 spans 12 residues. Germline CDR1 SGHTA, CDR2 FQGNSA. The germline V and J ends were trimmed by 3 bases and 7 bases, with 4 bases remaining between them. In nucleotides, the CDR3 is TGTGCCAGCAGCTTGGGGAATTCACCCCTCCACTTT. The encoded protein is CASSLGNSPLHF.

The V and J genes are TRBV18 and TRBJ1-1; D is uncertain. Germline loops: CDR1 KGHSH, CDR2 LQKENI. CDR3 length: 15 residues. V was pared by 0 bases and J by 1 base, with 9 bases between. The CDR3 spells CASSPPKGPNTEAFF. In nucleotides, the CDR3 is TGTGCCAGCTCACCACCGAAGGGCCCGAACACTGAAGCTTTCTTT.

The rearrangement links TRBV7-2 to TRBJ1-2; D is possibly TRBD1 (6 bases). The CDR3 runs 13 residues. V lost 5 bases and J 6 bases, leaving 13 bases between the germline ends. Germline CDR1 and CDR2: SGHTA and FQGNSA. CDR3 in amino acids: CASSETGSNGYTF. The DNA for the CDR3 is TGTGCCAGCAGCGAAACAGGGTCCAATGGCTACACCTTC. The whole variable domain, filled in from reference TRBV7-2 and TRBJ1-2, reads GAGVSQSPSNKVTEKGKDVELRCDPISGHTALYWYRQSLGQGLEFLIYFQGNSAPDKSGLPSDRFSAERTGGSVSTLTIQRTQQEDSAVYLCASSETGSNGYTFGSGTRLTVV.

The chain employs TRBV23-1 and TRBJ2-6; TRBD1 or TRBD2 may be the D gene (5 bases each). TRBV23-1 is reported as an ORF; its role is uncertain. Trimming cost V 3 bases and J 0 bases, with 27 bases left between them. CDR3 length equals 22 residues. The CDR3 is CASSHPWGRAGRGYSGANVLTF. In nucleotides, the CDR3 is TGCGCCAGCAGTCATCCATGGGGACGGGCAGGTCGGGGTTACTCTGGGGCCAACGTCCTGACTTTC.